This is a list of T cell receptor beta chains from one sample in a study of identifying expanded T cells in peripheral blood. The method was immunoSEQ multiplex PCR; TCRdb's version includes in-frame clones alone and lacks a portion of them. Of 95,000 to 100,000 clones in the sample, 70% to 90% were seen once. Sequenced: blood. Every receptor here comes from a person aged 18 to 75 in good health. CDR3s include the opening cysteine and the closing phenylalanine or tryptophan.

TRBV6-5	TRBJ1-3	CATNLGISGNTIYF
TRBV18	TRBJ1-1	CASSPVRTGWNTEAFF
TRBV9	TRBJ1-5	CASSGYNYSNQPQHF
TRBV4-3	TRBJ1-6	CASSQKDRDGSPLHF
TRBV4-2	TRBJ2-1	CASSQDSARVGEQFF
TRBV6-6	TRBJ1-2	CASSYSRSGRFYGYTF
TRBV18	TRBJ1-4	CASSSDRAREKLFF
TRBV10-3	TRBJ1-2	CAISEGGSYGYTF
TRBV29-1	TRBJ1-3	CSVPDSSGNTIYF
TRBV7-9	TRBJ2-7	CASSPQGSSYEQYF
TRBV7-2	TRBJ2-2	CASSLGGANTGELFF
TRBV11-3	TRBJ1-3	CASSFGTGKNTIYF
TRBV7-2	TRBJ1-6	CASSLEWVNSPLHF
TRBV15	TRBJ2-3	CATGRGAFTDTQYF
TRBV2	TRBJ1-1	CASSELQPMNTEAFF
TRBV7-2	TRBJ1-2	CASSLGRGGQSYGYTF
TRBV4-1	TRBJ2-5	CASSQWQQETQYF
TRBV25-1	TRBJ2-1	CAVTGKEQFF
TRBV28	TRBJ2-5	CASSLPSIQETQYF
TRBV19	TRBJ1-5	CASRIDREGGIGQPQHF
TRBV4-3	TRBJ2-1	CASSVTSGGPSRNEQFF
TRBV5-1	TRBJ1-1	CASSLAPRGQTEAFF
TRBV10-2	TRBJ2-7	CASSESWGPYEQYF
TRBV6-6	TRBJ2-7	CASRSGGQGSYEQYF
TRBV28	TRBJ2-1	CASSLSPHNEQFF
TRBV4-3	TRBJ1-2	CASSQPTGGSNGYTF
TRBV4-3	TRBJ2-5	CASSQRLAGDLEETQYF
TRBV7-2	TRBJ2-3	CASGFSAGSGEGNTQYF
TRBV11-2	TRBJ1-6	CASSLRRVDPSTLHF